This TCR beta chain is drawn from a study of T cells in Graves' hyperthyroidism and ophthalmopathy. Researchers amplified the TCR beta CDR3 regions from RNA transcripts. First-round RT-PCR with HTBI primers amplified the TCR CDR3 region. One entry per CDR3 protein, called by TCRdb with MiXCR from the multiplex PCR reads. Of approximately 700,000 distinct CDR3 sequences in the sample, nearly 45% were seen once. With respect to this clonotype: Its specificity is unknown.

Any patient presenting with uncontrolled infection, other autoimmune disease, pregnancy or lactation was left out. For the diagnoses, clinical symptoms, serum thyroxine and TRAb, thyroid ultrasound and orbital computed tomography were used. The CDR3 is made up of 13 amino acids. Trimming removed 9 bases from V and 5 bases from J, with 17 bases in between. Per the germline V gene, CDR1 is LNHDA and CDR2 is SQIVND (reference sequence). Whole-study findings and limits: Most clonotypes that expanded in the thyroid above 0.001 also showed up in blood. A median about 6.2 months before onset, the model predicted ophthalmopathy.

The specimen sequenced was peripheral blood or thyroid tissue (not recorded which). The receptor was isolated from an adult man with Graves' disease, either hyperthyroidism or ophthalmopathy (not recorded which). The J gene is TRBJ2-7, the V gene TRBV19; D may be TRBD1 (6 bases). CDR3 DNA sequence: TGTGCCAGCGAGCCGGGCAGGGGTAACGAGCAGTACTTC. Encoded protein: CASEPGRGNEQYF.